This T cell receptor beta chain stems from a study of regulatory T cells in long-lasting Graves disease listed by TCRdb under 2021. In the study overall: In the newly diagnosed Graves' disease group, patients had been taking antithyroid drugs for less than 3 months. This study used TCR sequencing and RNA sequencing of peripheral blood to compare persistent Graves' disease patients against newly diagnosed Graves' disease patients. The study was conducted in China and was registered as a clinical trial. A total of 33 samples underwent TCR sequencing: around 13 from persistent and roughly 20 from newly diagnosed Graves' disease patients.

Read against the paper, the sample's time point label means: newly diagnosed GD, antithyroid drugs for less than 3 months. For both TCR sequencing and RNA sequencing, RNA was extracted from PBMCs in TRIzol. The diagnosis of Graves' disease followed American Thyroid Association guidelines. Patients were recruited from an endocrinology department in Xi'an, China. From each patient, 7.5 to 10 milliliters of peripheral blood was collected into an EDTA anticoagulant tube. PBMCs were isolated by Ficoll Paque Plus density gradient separation without further T cell sorting. An Agilent 2100 Bioanalyzer and agarose gel were used to check RNA quality, and a NanoDrop 2000 was used to measure RNA concentration. V lost 10 bases and J lost 4 bases; the stretch between them is 13 bases long. Counted from cysteine to phenylalanine, this CDR3 has 13 amino acids. CDR3 DNA only is kept here, 39 bases in frame from base 1.

This clonotype was recorded at least ten times. Its antigen has not been determined. One base away there is no much larger clone; base qualities are not given. Beyond this particular receptor, the publication reports: As a limitation, the authors acknowledged that the small sample size may reduce accuracy. Sequencing and analysis were restricted to the TCR beta chain. Because the primary lesion, thyroid tissue, could not be accessed, the study looked at peripheral blood alone. Preferential use of TRBV28, TRBJ1-2 and TRBJ2-5 was observed in persistent disease, whereas TRBV20-1 and TRBJ2-1 were favored in newly diagnosed disease. Lower TCR Shannon entropy and fewer highly expanded clones were observed in persistent Graves' disease patients than in newly diagnosed patients, which suggested clonal expansion. Persistent patients shared more public clonotypes among themselves (approximately 2,500) than newly diagnosed patients did (about 970).

Library construction relied on multiplex PCR. Sequencer: Illumina HiSeq 4000. iRepertoire HTBI primers and Arm-PCR amplification of CDR3 regions were used to construct TCR beta libraries. PCR products were gel purified before sequencing. The paper's data handling went like this. A total of under 80 TRBV and 14 TRBJ segments were identified across samples and were used for gene usage analysis of CDR3 amino acid clonotypes. COPE and FqMerger were used to merge filtered high-quality paired reads into contigs. Contigs were aligned with BLAST to IMGT TRBV, TRBD and TRBJ reference genes, and CDR3 was defined per IMGT. Highly expanded clones were defined as clonotypes with a frequency above 0.1%. Shannon entropy served as the measure of repertoire diversity, while the Gini coefficient captured V-J evenness. Clonotypes shared by more than one individual were considered public. TCRdb cleaned the public reads at Q25 with fastp, built clones with MiXCR and kept in-frame beta chains. Every entry covers one CDR3 protein and lists the most common genes and DNA from its rows. Here the V and J calls rest on TCRdb's processing, not on the authors' analysis. A total of about 540,000 distinct CDR3 sequences appear in this sample, approximately 12% of them only once. The top ten constitute about 10% of the sample.

These sequences were also reported in another study, on T cells in Graves' hyperthyroidism and ophthalmopathy. As the second paper documents: Graves' hyperthyroidism was defined as stable when no progression to ophthalmopathy occurred over 18 months of follow-up. Hyperthyroidism patients were newly diagnosed, had a disease duration of under 2 months, and were aged 18 to 65 years. The study excluded patients with uncontrolled infections, other autoimmune diseases, pregnancy or lactation. Diagnoses relied on clinical symptoms, serum thyroxine and TRAb, thyroid ultrasound and orbital computed tomography. The TCR CDR3 was subjected to a first round of RT-PCR using the HTBI primer set and the Qiagen OneStep RT-PCR kit. Most expanded thyroid clonotypes (frequency above 0.001) were also detected in blood, suggesting blood repertoires may reflect thyroid immune responses. Ophthalmopathy was separated from stable hyperthyroidism by a 13 V-J signature model, with approximately 85% sensitivity and about 81% specificity obtained in cross-validation and 80%/75% obtained in testing. During validation, the model predicted progression to ophthalmopathy a median of around 6 months ahead of onset, with around 71% sensitivity and 72% to 85% specificity. TCR V-J signatures able to tell the groups apart were searched for in a discovery cohort of 100 or so patients, of whom under 45 had Graves' ophthalmopathy and around 58 had stable Graves' hyperthyroidism. Prospective prediction of ophthalmopathy was tested in an independent validation cohort of approximately 19 hyperthyroidism patients and approximately 17 patients who later progressed to ophthalmopathy. For training and testing, the 95 to 100 patients in the discovery cohort were randomly divided in a 7:3 ratio. Thyroid tissue and blood T-cell repertoires from roughly 6 Graves' hyperthyroidism patients were also compared in the study. After sampling, hyperthyroidism patients received methimazole starting at 30 mg daily, and ophthalmopathy patients received high-dose intravenous methylprednisolone. A second multiplex PCR round built the libraries, followed by size selection and purification. Libraries were sequenced paired-end with 100 bp reads on an Illumina HiSeq2000. Raw data were processed with SOAPnuke, discarding reads with adapters, uncalled bases, mean Phred below 15, or no exact constant-primer or identifier match. High-quality paired reads were merged with COPE v1.2.5, and unique nucleotide sequences were defined as clonotypes. Clonotypes were aligned to IMGT TRBV, TRBD and TRBJ reference segments using MiTCR v1.1. Analysis was restricted to V-J combinations with a frequency above 0.0001, which covered about 99% of repertoires. The TCS score was defined as the ratio of F50 (clonal expansion) to E x V (chaos), calculated using BLOSUM62-based TCRdist between CDR3 peptides within each V-J. Welch's t-statistics and random forest reduced around 510 V-J features to 10 to 15, which were used in a naive Bayes classifier (R e1071). Sample size was not statistically predetermined, and investigators were not blinded to group allocation. The paper reports TCR Vbeta CDR3 sequencing of roughly 140 peripheral blood samples: approximately 41 ophthalmopathy, under 80 hyperthyroidism and roughly 17 progressor patients.

This receptor was taken from a man aged 30 to 45 with Graves disease. Donor details come from another sample of the same person, matched by shared clones. The sequence joins TRBV12-3 or TRBV12-4 to TRBJ2-2; the D gene is perhaps TRBD1, from 5 matching bases. The source was peripheral blood mononuclear cells (PBMCs), collected at new diagnosis, from a patient treated with antithyroid drugs. The sequenced DNA: TGTGCCACCGGGCAAAGGGGCACCGGGGAGCTGTTTTTT. This codes for CATGQRGTGELFF.